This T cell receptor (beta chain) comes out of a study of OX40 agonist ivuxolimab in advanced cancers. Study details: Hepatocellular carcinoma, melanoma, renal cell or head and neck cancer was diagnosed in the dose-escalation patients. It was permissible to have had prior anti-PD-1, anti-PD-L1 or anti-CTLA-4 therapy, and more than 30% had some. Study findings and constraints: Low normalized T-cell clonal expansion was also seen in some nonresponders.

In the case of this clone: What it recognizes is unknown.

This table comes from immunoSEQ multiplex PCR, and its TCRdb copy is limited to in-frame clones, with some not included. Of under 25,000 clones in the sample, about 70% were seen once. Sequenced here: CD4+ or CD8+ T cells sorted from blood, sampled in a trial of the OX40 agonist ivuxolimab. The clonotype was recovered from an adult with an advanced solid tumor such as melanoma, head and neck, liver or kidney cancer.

This CDR3 reads CASRSGANVLTF. The CDR3 bases are TGTGCCAGCCGGTCTGGGGCCAACGTCCTGACTTTC. The V call is TRBV6-1, the J call TRBJ2-6; D ambiguous. The CDR3 runs 12 residues. Between the trimmed V and J ends, which lost 8 bases and 1 base, there was a span of 3 bases. Germline loops: CDR1 MNHNS, CDR2 SASEGT.